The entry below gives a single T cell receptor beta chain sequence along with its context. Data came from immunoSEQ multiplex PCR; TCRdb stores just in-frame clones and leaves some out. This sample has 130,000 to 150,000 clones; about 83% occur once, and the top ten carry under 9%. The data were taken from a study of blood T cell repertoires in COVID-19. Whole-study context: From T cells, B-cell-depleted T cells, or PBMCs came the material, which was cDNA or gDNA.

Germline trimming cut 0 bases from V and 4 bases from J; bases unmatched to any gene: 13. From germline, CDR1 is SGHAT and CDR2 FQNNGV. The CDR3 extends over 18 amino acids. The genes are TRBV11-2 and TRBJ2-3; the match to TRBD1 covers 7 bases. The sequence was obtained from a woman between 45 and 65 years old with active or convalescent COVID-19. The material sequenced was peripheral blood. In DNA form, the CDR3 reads TGTGCCAGCAGCTTAGATCTTGGGGCAGGGGGAATTTCAGATACGCAGTATTTT. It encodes CASSLDLGAGGISDTQYF.